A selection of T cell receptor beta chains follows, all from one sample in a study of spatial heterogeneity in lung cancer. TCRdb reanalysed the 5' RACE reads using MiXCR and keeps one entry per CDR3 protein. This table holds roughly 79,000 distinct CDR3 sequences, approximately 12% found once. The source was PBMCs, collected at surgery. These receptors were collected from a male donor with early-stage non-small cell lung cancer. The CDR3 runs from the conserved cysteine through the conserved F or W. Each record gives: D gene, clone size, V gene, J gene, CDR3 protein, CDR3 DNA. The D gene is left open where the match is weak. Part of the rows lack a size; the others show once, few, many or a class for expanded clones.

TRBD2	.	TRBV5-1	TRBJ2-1	CASSLAVGDGRHNEQFF	TGCGCCAGCAGCTTGGCCGTCGGGGACGGGAGGCACAATGAGCAGTTCTTC
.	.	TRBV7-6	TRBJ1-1	CASGTGNTEAFF	TGTGCCAGCGGAACAGGGAATACTGAAGCTTTCTTT
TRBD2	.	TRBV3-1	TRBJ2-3	CASSQEIAGVTDTQYF	TGTGCCAGCAGCCAAGAGATAGCGGGAGTGACGGATACGCAGTATTTT
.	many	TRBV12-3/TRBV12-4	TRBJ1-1	CASSQGFSATEAFF	TGTGCCAGTTCTCAAGGATTCTCGGCTACTGAAGCTTTCTTT
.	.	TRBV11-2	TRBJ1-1	CASSPRTGENTEAFF	TGTGCCAGCAGCCCCCGGACGGGGGAGAACACTGAAGCTTTCTTT
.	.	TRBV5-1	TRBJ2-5	CASRGKGRETQYF	TGCGCCAGCAGGGGGAAGGGCCGGGAGACCCAGTACTTC
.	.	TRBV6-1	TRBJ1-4	CASSEGRGAREKLFF	TGTGCCAGCAGTGAAGGGAGGGGGGCGAGGGAAAAACTGTTTTTT
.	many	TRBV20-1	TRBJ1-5	CSATDNNQPQHF	TGCAGTGCTACGGACAACAATCAGCCCCAGCATTTT
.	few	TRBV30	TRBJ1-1	CAWSSRNPGEGTEAFF	TGTGCCTGGAGTTCCAGAAACCCAGGGGAAGGGACTGAAGCTTTCTTT
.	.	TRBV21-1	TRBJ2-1	CASSTYLGLAGLRKFF	TGTGCCAGCAGCACCTACCTAGGACTAGCGGGGTTGAGGAAATTCTTC
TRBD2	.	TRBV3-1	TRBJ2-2	CASSRGTSGVTGELFF	TGTGCCAGCAGCCGCGGGACTAGCGGGGTCACCGGGGAGCTGTTTTTT
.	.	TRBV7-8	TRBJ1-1	CASTVELNTEAFF	TGTGCCAGCACGGTAGAGTTAAACACTGAAGCTTTCTTT
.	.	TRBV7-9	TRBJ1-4	CASSSLDRNEKLFF	TGTGCCAGCAGCTCCCTGGACCGAAATGAAAAACTGTTTTTT
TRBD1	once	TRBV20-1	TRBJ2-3	CSARPGQGTDTQYF	TGCAGTGCTAGACCTGGACAGGGCACAGATACGCAGTATTTT
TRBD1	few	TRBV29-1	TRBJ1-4	CSGVTGANEKLFF	TGCAGCGGCGTGACAGGGGCAAATGAAAAACTGTTTTTT
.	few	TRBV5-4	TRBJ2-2	CASSLGPTGELFF	TGTGCCAGCAGCTTAGGACCCACCGGGGAGCTGTTTTTT
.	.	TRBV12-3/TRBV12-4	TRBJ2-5	CASSLNLMGETQYF	TGTGCCAGCAGTTTAAACCTTATGGGGGAGACCCAGTACTTC
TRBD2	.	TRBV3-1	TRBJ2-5	CASSPLAGVTETQYF	TGTGCCAGCAGCCCATTAGCGGGAGTAACGGAGACCCAGTACTTC
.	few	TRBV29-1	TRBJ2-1	CSVGLGGEQFF	TGCAGCGTTGGGCTGGGAGGTGAGCAGTTCTTC